The next 22 T cell receptor beta chains were all read from a single sample in a study of Graves' ophthalmopathy and Graves' hyperthyroidism. The study amplified TCR beta CDR3 regions using RNA transcripts. The library came from an HTBI-primed first-round RT-PCR and a second-round multiplex PCR. TCRdb reprocessed the multiplex PCR reads with MiXCR, giving one entry per CDR3 protein. The table includes roughly 480,000 distinct CDR3 sequences, around an eighth detected once. The source material was blood. The receptors derive from a woman in her twenties or thirties with Graves' ophthalmopathy.

The chain couples TRBV20-1 to TRBJ2-7; D unresolved. The CDR3 has 15 residues. Germline V CDR1 and CDR2: DFQATT, SNEGSKA (reference sequence). V shed 4 bases and J shed 0 bases, with 16 bases lying between them. This CDR3 is CSATPPYAGSYEQYF. Written as DNA, the CDR3 is TGCAGTGCTACCCCGCCCTACGCAGGCTCCTACGAGCAGTACTTC.

This clonotype appeared many times. The gene calls are TRBV28 and TRBJ1-6; tentatively, D is TRBD1 (6 bases). Per germline, CDR1 MDHEN and CDR2 SYDVKM. V shed 7 bases and J shed 6 bases, with 7 bases lying between them. The CDR3 is 12 residues long. This CDR3 is CASKGGNSPLHF. CDR3 in DNA: TGTGCCAGCAAGGGGGGTAATTCACCCCTCCACTTT.

This clonotype was observed a handful of times. The junction differs from germline at one of its ends, possibly a read error. The rearrangement links TRBV7-9 to TRBJ1-6; weak D call: TRBD1 (6 bases). CDR3 length: 16 residues. Germline CDR1 reads SEHNR; CDR2 reads FQNEAQ (reference sequence). The DNA of the CDR3 is TGTGCCAGCAGCAAGGGGGTTTCCAAATATAATTCACACCTCCACTTT. It yields the protein CASSKGVSKYNSHLHF.

This clonotype was found many times. This chain links TRBV20-1 with TRBJ2-5; 11 bases agree with TRBD2. The CDR3 spans 14 residues. Germline lookup yields CDR1 DFQATT and CDR2 SNEGSKA (reference sequence). The V segment lost 6 bases and the J segment 2 bases; nucleotides outside the gene matches: 5. The CDR3 DNA reads as TGCAGTGCCGGGACTAGCGGTCCACAAGAGACCCAGTACTTC. This encodes CSAGTSGPQETQYF.

The sample holds many counts of this clonotype. This rearrangement joins TRBV12-3 or TRBV12-4 to TRBJ2-6, with unresolved D. V lost 3 bases, J lost 1 base, and 7 bases lay in between. The CDR3 loop spans 15 amino acids. The CDR3 loop is CASSFPKSGANVLTF. CDR3 coding DNA: TGTGCCAGCAGTTTTCCGAAATCTGGGGCCAACGTCCTGACTTTC.

In its sample, this clonotype was seen many times. The chain is built from TRBV11-3 and TRBJ2-5; perhaps D is TRBD1 or TRBD2 (6 bases each). The CDR3 has 17 residues. CDR1 is SGHNT, CDR2 YENEEA, per germline. Between the trimmed V and J ends, which lost 0 bases and 5 bases, there was a span of 19 bases. Here the CDR3 DNA reads TGTGCCAGCAGCTTAGATCCCTTGGTGGGGGGCGGGGAGACCCAGTACTTC. It yields the protein CASSLDPLVGGGETQYF.

This clonotype was detected only once. This may arise from a read error, as a much more abundant clone is one base away. The gene calls are TRBV6-2 or TRBV6-3 and TRBJ2-2; 9 bases fit TRBD2. Germline CDR1 and CDR2: MNHEY and SVGEGT. The CDR3 has 15 amino acids. This CDR3 reads CASSYVAGAIGGLFF. DNA for the CDR3: TGTGCCAGCAGTTACGTAGCGGGAGCCATCGGGGGGCTGTTTTTT.

This clonotype has just a few counts. This chain joins TRBV6-1 and TRBJ2-2; 9 nucleotides agree with TRBD1. This CDR3 is 15 amino acids long. Trimming took 6 bases from V and 4 from J; bases not matched to a gene: 6. The germline CDR1 and CDR2 sequences are MNHNS and SASEGT. CDR3 bases: TGTGCCAGCAGCCTACAGGGGGCGGTCACCGGGGAGCTGTTTTTT. Its protein is CASSLQGAVTGELFF.

This clonotype was observed at least ten times. This sequence joins TRBV28 and TRBJ2-5; 8 bases map to TRBD2. The CDR3 has 13 amino acids. Trimming removed 7 bases from V and 5 bases from J; junction bases left unmatched: 6. Germline-derived CDR1 and CDR2 are MDHEN and SYDVKM. The CDR3 loop reads CASTHSGEETQYF. Here the CDR3 DNA reads TGTGCCAGCACCCATAGCGGGGAGGAGACCCAGTACTTC.

This clonotype was found many times. The rearrangement links TRBV2 to TRBJ2-4; 9 nucleotides line up with TRBD1. With 1 base clipped from V and 0 bases from J, the junction kept 4 bases outside the gene matches. Germline loops: CDR1 SNHLY, CDR2 FYNNEI. The CDR3 has 17 residues. CDR3 bases: TGTGCCAGCAGTGAAGGGACACAGGGGGCAGCCAAAAACATTCAGTACTTC. Encoded protein: CASSEGTQGAAKNIQYF.

This clonotype turned up a few times. Since a much larger clone is just one base distant, this may be a read error. This chain uses TRBV29-1 with TRBJ2-5; D call uncertain. This CDR3 is 12 amino acids long. The V gene's germline CDR1 is SQVTM and CDR2 ANQGSEA. The chain's CDR3 is CSGNAQQETRYF. CDR3 DNA sequence: TGCAGCGGTAACGCGCAGCAAGAGACCCGGTACTTC.

The table lists this clonotype with many counts. The chain recombines TRBV30 with TRBJ1-5; maybe TRBD1 (5 bases). The CDR3 spans 14 residues. The germline CDR1 and CDR2 sequences are GTSNPN and SVGIG (reference sequence). The V and J ends lost 4 bases and 5 bases respectively, with 15 bases between them. This CDR3 is CAWNQGGADQPQHF. CDR3 DNA sequence: TGTGCCTGGAATCAGGGTGGGGCCGATCAGCCCCAGCATTTT.

This rearrangement joins TRBV2 to TRBJ2-7; tentatively, D is TRBD1 (5 bases). CDR3 length: 15 residues. V was pared by 0 bases and J by 3 bases, with 12 bases between. Germline CDR1 and CDR2: SNHLY and FYNNEI. The CDR3: CASSEAPDTIYEQYF. The CDR3, as DNA: TGTGCCAGCAGTGAAGCGCCGGACACTATCTACGAGCAGTACTTC.

This clonotype was picked up many times. The chain uses TRBV12-3 or TRBV12-4 and TRBJ1-2; D gene uncertain. V dropped 5 bases and J dropped 0 bases, with 7 bases sitting between them. The CDR3 runs to 13 residues. The chain's CDR3 is CASSPHTNYGYTF. The CDR3, as DNA: TGTGCCAGCAGTCCCCACACTAACTATGGCTACACCTTC.

This clonotype was seen ten or more times. This sequence joins TRBV11-2 and TRBJ2-7; 7 nucleotides match TRBD1. The CDR3 extends over 15 amino acids. The V gene end was trimmed by 4 bases and the J gene end by 3 bases; junction bases not matched to a gene: 9. Germline V gene sequence: CDR1 SGHAT, CDR2 FQNNGV. The CDR3 coding sequence is TGTGCCAGCAGCTCAATAACAGGGGTTTTCTACGAGCAGTACTTC. Amino acid sequence: CASSSITGVFYEQYF. The whole variable domain, filled in from reference TRBV11-2 and TRBJ2-7, reads EAGVAQSPRYKIIEKRQSVAFWCNPISGHATLYWYQQILGQGPKLLIQFQNNGVVDDSQLPKDRFSAERLKGVDSTLKIQPAKLEDSAVYLCASSSITGVFYEQYFGPGTRLTVT.

The table lists this clonotype with many counts. This sequence joins TRBV20-1 and TRBJ1-2; D is unclear. CDR1 and CDR2 (germline): DFQATT, SNEGSKA (reference sequence). With 3 bases removed from V and 0 bases from J, the gap between germline ends came to 20 bases. The CDR3 totals 17 residues. The CDR3 nucleotides read TGCAGTGCTAGGGTCATGCCGACCACAGAAGCTAACTATGGCTACACCTTC. Translating gives CSARVMPTTEANYGYTF.

This clonotype was counted ten times or more. The chain uses TRBV9 and TRBJ2-7, with a possible D match to TRBD1 (7 bases). Trimming removed 0 bases at V and 2 bases at J, with 9 bases between. CDR1 and CDR2 (germline): SGDLS, YYNGEE. The CDR3 covers 14 residues. The CDR3 reads CASSVAGGTYEQYF. The DNA for the CDR3 is TGTGCCAGCAGCGTAGCAGGGGGGACCTACGAGCAGTACTTC.

This clonotype appeared a few times. The gene calls are TRBV11-2 and TRBJ2-5, with D perhaps being TRBD1 or TRBD2 (5 bases each). Germline assignment: CDR1 SGHAT and CDR2 FQNNGV. Deletions cut 5 bases from V and 5 bases from J, with 24 bases between. This CDR3 has 17 residues. CDR3 loop: CASSAHGAYPPRETQYF. In DNA form, the CDR3 reads TGTGCCAGCAGCGCCCACGGGGCCTACCCCCCTCGCGAGACCCAGTACTTC.

This clonotype appeared many times. The chain recombines TRBV12-3 or TRBV12-4 with TRBJ2-5; D gene ambiguous. The CDR3 consists of 14 residues. Trimming shortened V by 6 bases and J by 5 bases, and 16 bases separated the two germline ends. The CDR3 protein is CASSPLQGFETQYF. The CDR3 DNA reads as TGTGCCAGCAGCCCCCTTCAAGGATTCGAGACCCAGTACTTC.

This clonotype has a handful of counts. The rearrangement uses TRBV5-6 and TRBJ1-5, with D possibly matching TRBD1 (5 bases). The length of the CDR3 is 18 residues. Germline V gene data show CDR1 as SGHDT and CDR2 as YYEEEE. V was pared by 1 base and J by 0 bases, with 17 bases between. The CDR3 bases are TGTGCCAGCAGCTTGTGGCAGGGAGGAGGTTATAGCAATCAGCCCCAGCATTTT. Translation gives CASSLWQGGGYSNQPQHF.

This clonotype was counted at least ten times. The CDR3 region has the DNA TGTGCCAGCAAACAGGGGCTGGGCACTGAAGCTTTCTTT. Its translation: CASKQGLGTEAFF. The chain joins TRBV6-2 or TRBV6-3 to TRBJ1-1, with 7 positions matching TRBD1. Germline lookup yields CDR1 MNHEY and CDR2 SVGEGT. With 7 bases clipped from V and 4 bases from J, the junction kept 6 bases outside the gene matches. The CDR3 is 13 amino acids.

This clonotype was observed a handful of times. The chain uses TRBV11-2 and TRBJ2-7; 11 nucleotides align to TRBD1. Germline-derived CDR1 and CDR2 are SGHAT and FQNNGV. V lost 8 bases, J lost 4 bases, and 13 bases stayed unmatched. The CDR3 is made up of 16 amino acids. DNA of the CDR3: TGTGCCAGCGGACCCGGACAGGGGGCAAGAGGGTACGAGCAGTACTTC. It specifies CASGPGQGARGYEQYF.